One and the same sample provided the 4 T cell receptor beta chains below, sequenced in a study of T-cell memory formation after mild COVID-19. TCRdb used MiXCR to reprocess the 5' RACE reads, holding one entry per CDR3 protein. This sample yields under 250,000 distinct CDR3 sequences, of which over 7.5% are seen a single time; around 3.4% belongs to the top ten. Sequencing input: PBMCs or a T cell subset sorted from them (not recorded which). The receptors were sampled from a man aged 18 to 30 who had mild COVID-19 (a few samples of this study predate the infection). Cell type and time point are not known.

This clonotype was observed a few times. The chain carries TRBV20-1 and TRBJ1-3; D possibly corresponds to TRBD1 (5 bases). From germline, CDR1 is DFQATT and CDR2 SNEGSKA (reference sequence). The V end lost 6 bases, the J end lost 0 bases, and 12 bases lay between the germline ends. This CDR3 region has 14 residues. Here the CDR3 DNA reads TGCAGTGCCGAAAGGGACTCCTCTGGAAACACCATATATTTT. It codes for CSAERDSSGNTIYF.

The V gene is TRBV5-1, the J gene TRBJ2-5; D could derive from TRBD1 or TRBD2 (7 bases each). Trimming removed 7 bases from V and 4 bases from J, with 20 bases in between. Germline V gene lookup returns CDR1 SGHRS and CDR2 YFSETQ. This CDR3 has 15 residues. The CDR3 DNA reads as TGCGCCAGCCGCTCGGGAGGACAGGCGGGAGAGACCCAGTACTTC. Residues: CASRSGGQAGETQYF. The complete variable domain, with remaining parts taken from reference TRBV5-1 and TRBJ2-5, reads KAGVTQTPRYLIKTRGQQVTLSCSPISGHRSVSWYQQTPGQGLQFLFEYFSETQRNKGNFPGRFSGRQFSNSRSEMNVSTLELGDSALYLCASRSGGQAGETQYFGPGTRLLVL.

V and J are TRBV28 and TRBJ2-7; tentatively, D is TRBD1 (5 bases). Trimming cost V 10 bases and J 3 bases, with 13 bases left between them. The germline CDR1 and CDR2 sequences are MDHEN and SYDVKM. The CDR3 contains 12 residues. The CDR3 sequence is CATGRQGYEQYV. Written as DNA, the CDR3 is TGTGCCACGGGCCGGCAGGGCTACGAGCAGTACGTC.

This clonotype came up many times. The chain joins TRBV20-1 to TRBJ2-5; TRBD1 aligns across 8 bases. Germline-derived CDR1 and CDR2 are DFQATT and SNEGSKA (reference sequence). This CDR3 has 13 residues. The junction had 5 bases not matched to a gene; V was cut back by 6 bases and J by 2 bases. CDR3 sequence (DNA): TGCAGTGCCAGGGACAGGACACAAGAGACCCAGTACTTC. Its protein product is CSARDRTQETQYF.